The present entry profiles one T cell receptor beta chain with its context. The data belong to a study of blood T cell repertoires in COVID-19. There are 14 residues in the CDR3. V lost 5 bases and J 2 bases, leaving 11 bases between the germline ends. In germline, CDR1 is SGHNT, CDR2 YYREEE (reference sequence). Repertoires were generated with immunoSEQ multiplex PCR, while TCRdb's copy carries only in-frame clones and drops some. This table holds some 100,000 clones, more than 75% found once. What was sequenced was peripheral blood. V usage is TRBV5-4 and J usage is TRBJ1-3, with D unclear. The sequence was collected from a human donor in a cohort sampled during active COVID-19. DNA for the CDR3: TGTGCCAGCAGTGCAGAGGCCCCTGGAAACACCATATATTTT. Translation gives CASSAEAPGNTIYF.